Shown below are 30 T cell receptor beta chains from a single sample sequenced in a study of T cells in women clearing cervical HPV infection. TCRdb keeps only in-frame clones here, not all; method: immunoSEQ multiplex PCR. This table holds some 40,000 clones. The sequenced material came from blood buffy coat. These receptors originate from a woman aged 18-70 years with a cervical HPV16 infection that either progressed to CIN3+ or cleared (not recorded which).

Notes on this clone: The read ends 3 residues shy of where the CDR3 ends; the end is completed using the germline J gene. This specimen includes other DNA sequences encoding the same CDR3. This chain uses TRBV5-1 with TRBJ1-3; D gene unclear. Trimming removed 4 bases at V and 4 bases at J, with 12 bases between. This CDR3 comprises 14 residues. Germline values: CDR1 SGHRS, CDR2 YFSETQ. The CDR3 protein is CASSLSGAGNTIYF. Partial CDR3 DNA: TGCGCCAGCAGCCTCTCAGGCGCGGGAAACACC.

Note on this clone: With the read ending 3 residues before the CDR3 end, the germline J gene is used to fill in that end. The chain has TRBV19 and TRBJ2-7; 11 bases are a match to TRBD1. The CDR3 contains 13 residues. CDR1 is LNHDA and CDR2 is SQIVND in the germline V gene (reference sequence). The trim removed 6 bases at V and 6 bases at J, leaving 4 bases unmatched. This chain's CDR3 is CASRDRGLPEQYF. The DNA read from the CDR3 is TGTGCCAGTAGGGACAGGGGGCTTCCCGAG.

Turning to this clone: The read stops 3 residues short of the end of the CDR3; the missing end is completed from the germline J gene. The rearrangement joins TRBV2 to TRBJ1-2, with D unresolved. Germline assignment: CDR1 SNHLY and CDR2 FYNNEI. Trimming took off 7 bases at V and 2 bases at J, with 20 bases between the two ends. This CDR3 region has 16 residues. The CDR3 sequence is CASTLQIYDTNYGYTF. The CDR3 DNA, read in part, is TGTGCCAGCACTCTGCAAATTTACGACACCAACTATGGC.

About this clone itself: Sequencing ends 3 residues short of the CDR3 end; the germline J gene provides the rest. This rearrangement joins TRBV7-2 to TRBJ2-1; possible D gene TRBD1, 6 bases. Trimming took off 5 bases at V and 8 bases at J, with 16 bases between the two ends. Germline CDR1 SGHTA, CDR2 FQGNSA. This CDR3 has 14 amino acids. The DNA read from the CDR3 is TGTGCCAGCAGCCCCATCAGGGGTTTCGATGAG. It specifies CASSPIRGFDE. The CDR3 in its entirety is CASSPIRGFDEQFF.

On this clone: The DNA ends 3 residues before the CDR3 does, and the rest of the CDR3 is filled in from the germline J gene. This rearrangement joins TRBV7-2 to TRBJ2-5; TRBD2 matches 9 bases. J gave up 1 base and V 0 bases, and 3 bases lay outside the gene matches. Germline-derived CDR1 and CDR2 are SGHTA and FQGNSA. The CDR3 sequence is 16 residues long. The sequenced part of the CDR3 DNA is TGTGCCAGCAGCTTAGCTTGGCGGGGGGGCCAAGAGACC. This gives the protein CASSLAWRGGQET. The full CDR3 protein is CASSLAWRGGQETQYF. Full variable domain (missing parts from reference TRBV7-2 and TRBJ2-5): GAGVSQSPSNKVTEKGKDVELRCDPISGHTALYWYRQSLGQGLEFLIYFQGNSAPDKSGLPSDRFSAERTGGSVSTLTIQRTQQEDSAVYLCASSLAWRGGQETQYFGPGTRLLVL.

Regarding this clone: The read finishes 3 residues shy of the CDR3 end, and the germline J gene is used to complete it. The chain employs TRBV7-7 and TRBJ2-5; 7 nucleotides align to TRBD1. The CDR3 is 13 residues long. Germline values: CDR1 SSHAT, CDR2 FNYEAQ (reference sequence). Losses at the gene ends were 6 bases for V and 5 bases for J; bases not matched to a gene: 6. The CDR3 bases that were read are TGTGCCAGCAGTCTCCGCAGGGGGGAGACC. Its translation: CASSLRRGET. Given in full, the CDR3 is CASSLRRGETQYF.

As for this clone: The observed sequence ends 3 residues before the CDR3 terminus, with the missing tail filled in from the germline J gene. V gene TRBV5-1 combines with J gene TRBJ1-4; TRBD1 is a possible D gene (5 bases). Trimming pared 0 bases from V and 5 bases from J, leaving 8 bases between. The V gene's germline CDR1 is SGHRS and CDR2 YFSETQ. The CDR3 spans 14 residues. CDR3 DNA, as far as it was read: TGCGCCAGCAGCTTGGGGCAGGGCAATGAAAAA. It yields the protein CASSLGQGNEK. In full, the CDR3 reads CASSLGQGNEKLFF.

For this clone: The read falls 3 residues short of the CDR3 end, and the missing part is taken from the germline J gene. The chain uses TRBV5-1 and TRBJ1-1, with 12 nucleotides matching TRBD1. This CDR3 comprises 15 residues. CDR1 is SGHRS, CDR2 YFSETQ, per germline. V dropped 4 bases and J dropped 4; count of bases not matched to a gene: 5. CDR3 bases read: TGCGCCAGCAGCATAGGGACAGGGGGCTTCACTGAA. This sequence encodes CASSIGTGGFTE. The full CDR3 sequence reads CASSIGTGGFTEAFF.

As to this clone: The read comes to an end 3 residues before the CDR3 does, leaving the germline J gene to fill in the end. Distinct nucleotide sequences in the sample also encode this CDR3. This chain connects TRBV14 to TRBJ2-2; tentative D call: TRBD1 (6 bases). The CDR3 is 14 amino acids. Germline V CDR1 and CDR2: SGHDN, FVKESK. Trimming removed 6 bases at V and 1 base at J, with 9 bases between. CDR3 region: CASRRTVNTGELFF. CDR3 bases read: TGTGCCAGCAGAAGGACAGTGAACACCGGGGAG.

Comments on this clone: The CDR3 is cut off 3 residues early in the read; its end comes from the germline J gene. V usage is TRBV19 and J usage is TRBJ2-3, with 16 nucleotides matching TRBD2. The J segment lost 1 base and the V segment lost 7 bases, leaving 8 bases of the junction unmatched. This CDR3 spans 18 amino acids. Germline-derived CDR1 and CDR2 are LNHDA and SQIVND (reference sequence). The chain's CDR3 is CASTPPGTSGGGTDTQYF. The sequenced CDR3 bases are TGTGCCAGTACCCCACCGGGGACTAGCGGGGGGGGCACAGATACG.

In regard to this clone: With the read ending 3 residues before the CDR3 end, the germline J gene is used to fill in that end. V usage is TRBV19 and J usage is TRBJ2-3; 8 bases agree with TRBD2. There are 18 residues in the CDR3. Germline loops: CDR1 LNHDA, CDR2 SQIVND (reference sequence). V lost 6 bases to trimming and J lost 1 base; unmatched junction nucleotides: 15. The sequenced part of the CDR3 DNA is TGTGCCAGTAGCGTTATTAGCGGGGCCGGGGGAGGCACAGATACG. Translation: CASSVISGAGGGTDT. The complete CDR3 reads CASSVISGAGGGTDTQYF.

On this clone: The CDR3 end is not reached by the read, which stops 3 residues before it; the germline J gene fills it in. This rearrangement joins TRBV5-1 to TRBJ2-5; 8 bases align to TRBD2. Germline lookup yields CDR1 SGHRS and CDR2 YFSETQ. The CDR3 spans 15 residues. The trim removed 0 bases at V and 5 bases at J, leaving 6 bases unmatched. The CDR3 protein is CASSLDFVAGETQYF. The sequenced part of the CDR3 DNA is TGCGCCAGCAGCTTGGATTTCGTAGCGGGGGAGACC.

Details on this clone: The read ends 3 residues before the CDR3 terminus; that terminus is restored from the germline J gene. The rearrangement uses TRBV29-1 and TRBJ1-2; no definite D call. Germline CDR1 SQVTM, CDR2 ANQGSEA. CDR3 length: 13 residues. The germline V and J ends were trimmed by 3 bases and 2 bases, with 10 bases remaining between them. The CDR3 DNA, read in part, is TGCAGCGTTGATAGTAGTAGAAACTATGGC. This translates into CSVDSSRNYG. The complete CDR3 reads CSVDSSRNYGYTF. Filled out from reference TRBV29-1 and TRBJ1-2, the complete variable domain reads SAVISQKPSRDICQRGTSLTIQCQVDSQVTMMFWYRQQPGQSLTLIATANQGSEATYESGFVIDKFPISRPNLTFSTLTVSNMSPEDSSIYLCSVDSSRNYGYTFGSGTRLTVV.

Points on this clone: The read comes to an end 3 residues before the CDR3 does, leaving the germline J gene to fill in the end. This rearrangement joins TRBV5-1 to TRBJ2-1; the D gene could be TRBD1 or TRBD2 (6 bases each). The CDR3 consists of 19 residues. Trimming took 4 bases from V and 5 from J, leaving 28 bases between them. CDR1 SGHRS and CDR2 YFSETQ come from the germline V gene. The CDR3 DNA, read in part, is TGCGCCAGCAGCCGCCTGGGACATGGAGGGAGTAATAGGGACAATGAG. Translation: CASSRLGHGGSNRDNE. In full, the CDR3 reads CASSRLGHGGSNRDNEQFF.

Concerning this clone: With the read ending 3 residues before the CDR3 end, the germline J gene is used to fill in that end. V gene TRBV19 combines with J gene TRBJ1-5; no reliable D call. The CDR3 contains 14 residues. Looked up from germline, CDR1 is LNHDA and CDR2 is SQIVND (reference sequence). V was trimmed by 6 bases and J by 0 bases, leaving 9 bases between them. The part of the CDR3 DNA that was read is TGTGCCAGTAGCCCAGAGTTTAGCAATCAGCCC. Residues: CASSPEFSNQP. The whole CDR3 protein reads CASSPEFSNQPQHF.

Turning to this clone: The read is 3 residues too short to cover the CDR3 end, so that end is filled in from the germline J gene. The chain couples TRBV11-2 to TRBJ1-1; D is ambiguous. CDR1 is SGHAT, CDR2 FQNNGV, per germline. There are 13 residues in the CDR3. Trimming pared 5 bases from V and 3 bases from J, leaving 10 bases between. CDR3 bases read: TGTGCCAGCAGCCTTATGAGGGACACTGAA. It translates to CASSLMRDTE. The entire CDR3 protein reads CASSLMRDTEAFF. Variable domain in full (rest from reference TRBV11-2 and TRBJ1-1): EAGVAQSPRYKIIEKRQSVAFWCNPISGHATLYWYQQILGQGPKLLIQFQNNGVVDDSQLPKDRFSAERLKGVDSTLKIQPAKLEDSAVYLCASSLMRDTEAFFGQGTRLTVV.

About this clone: The read is 3 residues too short to cover the CDR3 end, so that end is filled in from the germline J gene. The chain couples TRBV12-3 or TRBV12-4 to TRBJ2-4; weak D call: TRBD2 (5 bases). CDR3 size: 13 residues. CDR3 protein: CASSSSGLPYQYF. The sequenced CDR3 bases are TGTGCCAGCAGTTCTTCTGGACTGCCATAT.

Details on this clone: One end of the junction does not line up with germline, which may come from a read error. The DNA ends 3 residues before the CDR3 does, and the rest of the CDR3 is filled in from the germline J gene. The V and J genes are TRBV5-1 and TRBJ1-1, with 11 bases fitting TRBD1. This CDR3 is 16 amino acids long. The germline CDR1 and CDR2 sequences are SGHRS and YFSETQ. The covered CDR3 bases are TGCGCCAGCAGCTTGGAGGGACAGGGGGTGAAAACTGAA. This translates into CASSLEGQGVKTE. The full-length CDR3 reads as CASSLEGQGVKTEAFF.

The sequenced part of the CDR3 DNA is TGTGCCAGCAGCCCCGGGGAGAGGGTTGCGGAAAAA. Translated: CASSPGERVAEK. Given in full, the CDR3 is CASSPGERVAEKLFF. V gene TRBV5-5 combines with J gene TRBJ1-4; D is uncertain. The read halts 3 residues ahead of the CDR3 end, with the missing end drawn from the germline J gene. Germline CDR1 reads SGHKS; CDR2 reads YYEKEE (reference sequence). Deletions cut 4 bases from V and 8 bases from J, with 18 bases between. The CDR3 spans 15 residues.

Turning to this clone: The read halts 3 residues ahead of the CDR3 end, with the missing end drawn from the germline J gene. The rearrangement links TRBV12-5 to TRBJ2-1; 7 bases fit TRBD1. V lost 7 bases to trimming and J lost 2 bases; unmatched junction nucleotides: 8. This CDR3 is built from 15 residues. Germline V gene sequence: CDR1 LGHNT, CDR2 FRNRAP. CDR3 amino acids: CASATDRVPYNEQFF. Incomplete CDR3 DNA: TGTGCTAGTGCCACCGACAGGGTCCCCTACAATGAG.

On this clone: The read finishes 3 residues shy of the CDR3 end, and the germline J gene is used to complete it. The chain is built from TRBV2 and TRBJ1-2; D remains ambiguous. The V end lost 0 bases, the J end lost 0 bases, and 8 bases lay between the germline ends. CDR3 length: 15 amino acids. Germline CDR1 reads SNHLY; CDR2 reads FYNNEI. Incomplete CDR3 DNA: TGTGCCAGCAGTGAAGCGCCAGCGCCTAACTATGGC. It translates to CASSEAPAPNYG. The full CDR3 reads CASSEAPAPNYGYTF. Together with reference TRBV2 and TRBJ1-2, the CDR3 gives the full variable domain: EPEVTQTPSHQVTQMGQEVILRCVPISNHLYFYWYRQILGQKVEFLVSFYNNEISEKSEIFDDQFSVERPDGSNFTLKIRSTKLEDSAMYFCASSEAPAPNYGYTFGSGTRLTVV.

A remark on this clone: The read halts 3 residues ahead of the CDR3 end, with the missing end drawn from the germline J gene. The chain carries TRBV5-1 and TRBJ2-3; 7 bases fit TRBD1. Germline V lookup: CDR1 SGHRS, CDR2 YFSETQ. The CDR3 spans 16 residues. V lost 5 bases and J lost 1; bases outside the gene matches: 10. This CDR3 reads CASSPEVTGGTDTQYF. The CDR3 DNA, read in part, is TGCGCCAGCAGTCCGGAGGTCACAGGGGGCACAGATACG.

About this clone: The read ends 3 residues shy of where the CDR3 ends; the end is completed using the germline J gene. This chain connects TRBV20-1 to TRBJ2-1; 9 nucleotides match TRBD2. V was pared by 3 bases and J by 6 bases, with 9 bases of the junction left unmatched. This CDR3 is built from 15 residues. The germline gives CDR1 DFQATT, CDR2 SNEGSKA (reference sequence). This chain's CDR3 is CSASEPGLATNEQFF. The CDR3 bases that were read are TGCAGTGCTAGTGAACCGGGACTAGCTACCAATGAG.

With regard to this clone: From the germline J gene comes the end of the CDR3, since the read stops 3 residues before it. This chain joins TRBV7-6 and TRBJ2-6; a weak D match, TRBD1 (5 bases). Germline lookup yields CDR1 SGHVS and CDR2 FNYEAQ. The CDR3 has 18 residues. Trimming removed 5 bases at V and 0 bases at J, with 17 bases between. The sequenced CDR3 bases are TGTGCCAGCAGCCCCCTAGGGGTCAGGTCCTCTGGGGCCAACGTC. It translates to CASSPLGVRSSGANV. The full CDR3 protein is CASSPLGVRSSGANVLTF. The variable domain in full, with the rest retrieved from reference TRBV7-6 and TRBJ2-6, is GAGVSQSPRYKVTKRGQDVALRCDPISGHVSLYWYRQALGQGPEFLTYFNYEAQQDKSGLPNDRFSAERPEGSISTLTIQRTEQRDSAMYRCASSPLGVRSSGANVLTFGAGSRLTVL.

For this clone: Read data end 3 residues before the CDR3 end; the end is taken from the germline J gene. The chain links TRBV5-1 to TRBJ2-1, with D maybe TRBD1 (5 bases). Between the trimmed V and J ends, which lost 1 base and 4 bases, there was a span of 12 bases. The germline CDR1 and CDR2 sequences are SGHRS and YFSETQ. This CDR3 spans 15 amino acids. The covered CDR3 bases are TGCGCCAGCAGCTTGCAGGGAAATGAATACAATGAG. Translation: CASSLQGNEYNE. The full CDR3 reads CASSLQGNEYNEQFF.

With regard to this clone: The CDR3 extends 3 residues past the end of the read, so its final part is completed from the germline J gene. This sequence joins TRBV5-1 and TRBJ2-1; 8 nucleotides align to TRBD1. The length of the CDR3 is 15 residues. The ends lost 2 bases at V and 5 bases at J; junction bases unmatched: 6. Germline values: CDR1 SGHRS, CDR2 YFSETQ. Incomplete CDR3 DNA: TGCGCCAGCAGCTTATCAGGGGGCCCCAACAATGAG. It encodes CASSLSGGPNNE. The full-length CDR3 reads as CASSLSGGPNNEQFF.

Note on this clone: The read gets to within 3 residues of the CDR3 end, and the germline J gene fills in the rest. The same CDR3 can be traced to other DNA sequences in this sample. The chain couples TRBV7-9 to TRBJ1-2; a possible D gene is TRBD1 (6 bases). There are 15 residues in the CDR3. CDR1 and CDR2 (germline): SEHNR, FQNEAQ (reference sequence). V shed 5 bases and J shed 0 bases, with 13 bases lying between them. CDR3 sequence reads: CASSPQDSPNYGYTF. The CDR3 DNA, read in part, is TGTGCCAGCAGCCCGCAGGACAGCCCTAACTATGGC.

The CDR3 region is CASSAGLAGNHEQFF. The part of the CDR3 DNA that was read is TGTGCCAGCAGCGCGGGACTAGCGGGGAACCATGAG. The rearrangement uses TRBV13 and TRBJ2-1; 13 bases map to TRBD2. The CDR3 goes on 3 residues after the read ends, and that part is filled in from the germline J gene. With V trimmed by 5 bases and J by 8 bases, 6 bases remained unmatched. The CDR3 contains 15 residues. Germline assignment: CDR1 PRHDT and CDR2 FYEKMQ (reference sequence).

Concerning this clone itself: The sequenced fragment ends 3 residues before the CDR3 boundary, so the rest is inferred from the germline J gene. The chain joins TRBV19 to TRBJ2-4; 13 bases fit TRBD2. J gave up 5 bases and V 7 bases, and 2 bases lay outside the gene matches. Germline V gene lookup returns CDR1 LNHDA and CDR2 SQIVND (reference sequence). The CDR3 consists of 14 residues. CDR3 protein: CASKGLAGQNIQYF. CDR3 bases read: TGTGCCAGTAAGGGACTAGCGGGGCAAAACATT.

Of note for this clone: The read finishes 3 residues shy of the CDR3 end, and the germline J gene is used to complete it. The J gene is TRBJ2-5, the V gene TRBV2; unclear D gene. Germline lookup yields CDR1 SNHLY and CDR2 FYNNEI. The CDR3 sequence is 13 residues long. Trimming took off 8 bases at V and 1 base at J, with 11 bases between the two ends. CDR3 bases read: TGTGCCAGCTCCGCAAGGCCCCAAGAGACC. It codes for CASSARPQET. The full CDR3 sequence reads CASSARPQETQYF.